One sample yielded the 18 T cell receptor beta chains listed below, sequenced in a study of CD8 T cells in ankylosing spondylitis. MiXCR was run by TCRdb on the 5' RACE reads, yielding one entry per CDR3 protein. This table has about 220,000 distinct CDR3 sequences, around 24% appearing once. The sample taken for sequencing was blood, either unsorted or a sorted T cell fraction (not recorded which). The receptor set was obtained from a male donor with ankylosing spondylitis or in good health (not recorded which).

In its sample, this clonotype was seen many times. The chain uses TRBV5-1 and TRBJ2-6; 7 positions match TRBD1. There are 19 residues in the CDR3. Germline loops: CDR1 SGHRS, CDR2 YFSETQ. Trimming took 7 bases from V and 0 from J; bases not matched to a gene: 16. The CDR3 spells CASSPRGTAIGSGANVLTF. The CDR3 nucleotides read TGCGCCAGCTCTCCGAGGGGGACAGCAATTGGCTCTGGGGCCAACGTCCTGACTTTC.

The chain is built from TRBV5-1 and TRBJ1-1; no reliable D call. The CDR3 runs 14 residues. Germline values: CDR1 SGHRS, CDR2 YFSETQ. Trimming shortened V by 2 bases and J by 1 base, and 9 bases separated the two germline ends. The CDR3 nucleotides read TGCGCCAGCAGCTTACCGGGCGCGAACACTGAAGCTTTCTTT. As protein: CASSLPGANTEAFF.

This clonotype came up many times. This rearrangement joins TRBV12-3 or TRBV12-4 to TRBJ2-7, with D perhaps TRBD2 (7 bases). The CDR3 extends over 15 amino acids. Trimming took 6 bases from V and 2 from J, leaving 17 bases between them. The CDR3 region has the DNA TGTGCCAGCAGGCCGGGGGGCGGGAGAACCTACGAGCAGTACTTC. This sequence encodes CASRPGGGRTYEQYF.

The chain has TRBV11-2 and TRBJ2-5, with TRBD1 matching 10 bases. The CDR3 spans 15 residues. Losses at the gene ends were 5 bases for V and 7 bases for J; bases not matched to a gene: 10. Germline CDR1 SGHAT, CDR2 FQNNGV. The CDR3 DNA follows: TGTGCCAGCAGCCTTAGGGGGACAGGGGAGGTGACCCAGTACTTC. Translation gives CASSLRGTGEVTQYF.

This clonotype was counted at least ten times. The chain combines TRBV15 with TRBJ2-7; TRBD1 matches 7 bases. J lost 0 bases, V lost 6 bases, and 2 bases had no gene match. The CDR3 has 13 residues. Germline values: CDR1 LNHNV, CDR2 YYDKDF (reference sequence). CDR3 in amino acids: CATSGDSSYEQYF. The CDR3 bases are TGTGCCACCAGTGGGGACAGCTCCTACGAGCAGTACTTC. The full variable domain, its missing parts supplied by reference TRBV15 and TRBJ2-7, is DAMVIQNPRYQVTQFGKPVTLSCSQTLNHNVMYWYQQKSSQAPKLLFHYYDKDFNNEADTPDNFQSRRPNTSFCFLDIRSPGLGDTAMYLCATSGDSSYEQYFGPGTRLTVT.

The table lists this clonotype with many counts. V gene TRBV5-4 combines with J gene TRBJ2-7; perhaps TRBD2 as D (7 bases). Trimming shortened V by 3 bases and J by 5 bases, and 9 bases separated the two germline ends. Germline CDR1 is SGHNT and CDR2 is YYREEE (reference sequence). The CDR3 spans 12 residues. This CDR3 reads CASSSGGHEQYF. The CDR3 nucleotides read TGTGCCAGCAGCTCGGGGGGCCACGAGCAGTACTTC.

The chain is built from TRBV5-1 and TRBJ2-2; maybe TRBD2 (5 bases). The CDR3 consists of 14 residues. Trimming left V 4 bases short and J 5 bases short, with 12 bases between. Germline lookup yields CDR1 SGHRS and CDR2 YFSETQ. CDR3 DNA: TGCGCCAGCAGCCAAGGATGGGAGACCGGGGAGCTGTTTTTT. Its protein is CASSQGWETGELFF. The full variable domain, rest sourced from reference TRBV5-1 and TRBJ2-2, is KAGVTQTPRYLIKTRGQQVTLSCSPISGHRSVSWYQQTPGQGLQFLFEYFSETQRNKGNFPGRFSGRQFSNSRSEMNVSTLELGDSALYLCASSQGWETGELFFGEGSRLTVL.

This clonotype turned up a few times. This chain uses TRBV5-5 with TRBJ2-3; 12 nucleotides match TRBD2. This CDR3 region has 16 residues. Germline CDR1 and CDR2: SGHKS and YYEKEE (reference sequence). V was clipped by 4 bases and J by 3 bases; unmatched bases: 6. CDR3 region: CASSPRTSGKTDTQYF. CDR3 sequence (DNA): TGTGCCAGCAGCCCCCGGACTAGCGGGAAAACAGATACGCAGTATTTT.

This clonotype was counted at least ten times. The CDR3 sequence: CAISERATENTEAFF. Written as DNA, the CDR3 is TGTGCCATCAGTGAAAGGGCAACAGAGAACACTGAAGCTTTCTTT. The chain is built from TRBV10-3 and TRBJ1-1; D remains ambiguous. Trimming took 3 bases from V and 1 from J, leaving 12 bases between them. CDR1 is ENHRY, CDR2 SYGVKD, per germline. The CDR3 loop spans 15 amino acids.

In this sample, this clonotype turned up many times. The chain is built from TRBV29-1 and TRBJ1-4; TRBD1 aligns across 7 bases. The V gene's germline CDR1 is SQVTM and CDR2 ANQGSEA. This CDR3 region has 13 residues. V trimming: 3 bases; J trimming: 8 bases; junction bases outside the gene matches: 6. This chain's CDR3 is CSVEEGADEKLFF. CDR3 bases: TGCAGCGTTGAGGAGGGGGCTGACGAAAAACTGTTTTTT.

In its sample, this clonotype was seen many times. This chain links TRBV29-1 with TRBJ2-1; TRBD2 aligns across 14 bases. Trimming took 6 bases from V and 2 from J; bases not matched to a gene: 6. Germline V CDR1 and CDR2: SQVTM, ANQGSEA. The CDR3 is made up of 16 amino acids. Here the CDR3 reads CSVAGTSGRPYNEQFF. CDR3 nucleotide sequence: TGCAGCGTCGCCGGGACTAGCGGGAGACCCTACAATGAGCAGTTCTTC.

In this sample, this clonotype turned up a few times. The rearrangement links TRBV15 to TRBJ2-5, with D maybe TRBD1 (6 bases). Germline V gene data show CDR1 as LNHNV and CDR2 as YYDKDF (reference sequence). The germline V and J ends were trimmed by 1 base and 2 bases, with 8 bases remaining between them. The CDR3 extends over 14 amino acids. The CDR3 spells CATSRAGHQETQYF. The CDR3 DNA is TGTGCCACCAGCAGAGCGGGACATCAAGAGACCCAGTACTTC.

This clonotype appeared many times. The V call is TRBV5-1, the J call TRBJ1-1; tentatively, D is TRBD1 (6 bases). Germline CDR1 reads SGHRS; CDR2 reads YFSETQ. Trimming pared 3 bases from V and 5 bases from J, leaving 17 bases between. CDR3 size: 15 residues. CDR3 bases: TGCGCCAGCAGCTCCCAGTTGGGGGACAAGACTGAAGCTTTCTTT. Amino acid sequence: CASSSQLGDKTEAFF.

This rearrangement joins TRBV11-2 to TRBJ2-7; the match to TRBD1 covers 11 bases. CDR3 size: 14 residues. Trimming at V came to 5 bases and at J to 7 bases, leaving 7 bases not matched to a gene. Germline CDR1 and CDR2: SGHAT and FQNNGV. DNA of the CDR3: TGTGCCAGCAGCGTAGGGACAGGGGGGAGGGAGCAGTACTTC. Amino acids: CASSVGTGGREQYF.

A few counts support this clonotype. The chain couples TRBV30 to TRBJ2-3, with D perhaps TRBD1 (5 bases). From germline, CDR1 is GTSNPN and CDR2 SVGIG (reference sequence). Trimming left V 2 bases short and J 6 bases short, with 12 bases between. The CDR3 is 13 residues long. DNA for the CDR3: TGTGCCTGGAGTAGGAAAGCAGGGGATACGCAGTATTTT. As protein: CAWSRKAGDTQYF.

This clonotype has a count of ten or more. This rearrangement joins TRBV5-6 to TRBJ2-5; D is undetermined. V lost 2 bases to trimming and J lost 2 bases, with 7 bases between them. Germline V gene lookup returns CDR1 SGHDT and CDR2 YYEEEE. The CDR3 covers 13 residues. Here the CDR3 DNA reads TGTGCCAGCAGCTTTATATCGCAAGAGACCCAGTACTTC. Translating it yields CASSFISQETQYF.

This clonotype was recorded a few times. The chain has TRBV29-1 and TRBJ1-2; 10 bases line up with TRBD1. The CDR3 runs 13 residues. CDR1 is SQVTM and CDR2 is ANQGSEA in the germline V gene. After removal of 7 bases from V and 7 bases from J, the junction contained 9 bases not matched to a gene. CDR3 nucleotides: TGCAGCGCCCGACAGGGGGCGAGGGCTGGCTACACCTTC. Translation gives CSARQGARAGYTF.

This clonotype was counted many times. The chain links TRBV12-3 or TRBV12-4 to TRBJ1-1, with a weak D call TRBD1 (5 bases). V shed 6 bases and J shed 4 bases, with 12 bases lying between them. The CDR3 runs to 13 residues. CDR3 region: CASRRGGGTEAFF. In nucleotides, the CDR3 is TGTGCCAGCAGGCGCGGGGGGGGCACTGAAGCTTTCTTT.